The 20 T cell receptor beta chains presented below share a single source sample, sequenced in a study of OX40 agonist ivuxolimab in advanced cancers. The method was immunoSEQ multiplex PCR; TCRdb's version includes in-frame clones alone and lacks a portion of them. The sample shows roughly 76,000 clones, around 87% of them seen only once. The specimen was CD4+ or CD8+ T cells sorted from blood, collected in a trial of the OX40 agonist ivuxolimab. Receptors originate from an adult with an advanced solid tumor such as melanoma, head and neck, liver or kidney cancer.

The gene calls are TRBV7-2 and TRBJ2-2; TRBD2 matches at 7 bases. The CDR3 is 16 amino acids. V lost 3 bases to trimming and J lost 6 bases; unmatched junction nucleotides: 10. Germline loops: CDR1 SGHTA, CDR2 FQGNSA. DNA for the CDR3: TGTGCCAGCAGCTTTCAGAGGACTAGTCCCCCCGGGGAGCTGTTTTTT. Encoded protein: CASSFQRTSPPGELFF.

This chain uses TRBV7-9 with TRBJ2-7; TRBD2 matches at 11 bases. This CDR3 spans 14 amino acids. The ends lost 3 bases at V and 5 bases at J; junction bases unmatched: 3. Germline V gene lookup returns CDR1 SEHNR and CDR2 FQNEAQ (reference sequence). The CDR3: CASSFGGLADEQYF. CDR3 coding DNA: TGTGCCAGCAGCTTCGGGGGACTAGCGGACGAGCAGTACTTC.

This clone was seen only a few times. The V call is TRBV7-3, the J call TRBJ2-7; TRBD2 matches 7 bases. After removal of 0 bases from V and 0 bases from J, the junction contained 2 bases not matched to a gene. There are 15 residues in the CDR3. CDR1 is SGHTA, CDR2 FQGTGA, per germline. DNA for the CDR3: TGTGCCAGCAGCTTAACGCCGGGGGGCTCCTACGAGCAGTACTTC. Translating gives CASSLTPGGSYEQYF.

This sequence joins TRBV7-3 and TRBJ1-1; D possibly corresponds to TRBD1 (6 bases). CDR3 length: 15 amino acids. In germline, CDR1 is SGHTA, CDR2 FQGTGA. Trimming removed 5 bases at V and 0 bases at J, with 13 bases between. The CDR3 loop reads CASSPRGGVNTEAFF. CDR3 sequence (DNA): TGTGCCAGCAGCCCCCGAGGGGGTGTGAACACTGAAGCTTTCTTT.

The V call is TRBV9, the J call TRBJ2-7; 13 positions agree with TRBD2. The germline V gene encodes CDR1 SGDLS and CDR2 YYNGEE. This CDR3 spans 21 amino acids. V gave up 3 bases and J gave up 0 bases; unmatched junction bases: 18. Here the CDR3 DNA reads TGTGCCAGCAGCGGAGACCGGGGAGGGGGACTAGCGGGGTCCCGCTCCTACGAGCAGTACTTC. Amino acids: CASSGDRGGGLAGSRSYEQYF.

This chain links TRBV30 with TRBJ2-1; D possibly corresponds to TRBD1 (6 bases). The germline CDR1 and CDR2 sequences are GTSNPN and SVGIG (reference sequence). V gave up 3 bases and J gave up 3 bases, with 9 bases separating them. CDR3 length equals 13 residues. CDR3 sequence (DNA): TGTGCCTGGAGCAGGGGTGACTACAATGAGCAGTTCTTC. It specifies CAWSRGDYNEQFF. The variable domain in full, with the rest retrieved from reference TRBV30 and TRBJ2-1, is SQTIHQWPATLVQPVGSPLSLECTVEGTSNPNLYWYRQAAGRGLQLLFYSVGIGQISSEVPQNLSASRPQDRQFILSSKKLLLSDSGFYLCAWSRGDYNEQFFGPGTRLTVL.

This chain joins TRBV29-1 and TRBJ2-2, with 11 bases identical to TRBD2. CDR1 SQVTM and CDR2 ANQGSEA come from the germline V gene. The V and J ends lost 4 bases and 4 bases, in that order; junction bases with no gene match: 5. The CDR3 has 15 residues. DNA for the CDR3: TGCAGCGTTGGGACTAGCGGGTTGGGCACCGGGGAGCTGTTTTTT. This sequence encodes CSVGTSGLGTGELFF.

The chain couples TRBV4-1 to TRBJ2-7; D ambiguous. The germline V gene encodes CDR1 MGHRA and CDR2 YSYEKL. Trimming took off 2 bases at V and 0 bases at J, with 5 bases between the two ends. The CDR3 has 13 residues. The CDR3 DNA reads TGCGCCAGCAGCCAACCCCCCTCCTACGAGCAGTACTTC. Amino acid sequence: CASSQPPSYEQYF.

The J gene is TRBJ2-7, the V gene TRBV19; 8 nucleotides line up with TRBD2. Germline trimming cut 0 bases from V and 1 base from J; bases unmatched to any gene: 8. CDR1 and CDR2 from the germline V gene are LNHDA and SQIVND (reference sequence). The CDR3 extends over 17 amino acids. DNA for the CDR3: TGTGCCAGTAGTATAGATCGTGTGACTAGCGTTTCCTACGAGCAGTACTTC. Its translation: CASSIDRVTSVSYEQYF.

This chain connects TRBV6-4 to TRBJ2-1; 15 positions match TRBD2. Per germline, CDR1 MRHNA and CDR2 SNTAGT. V dropped 6 bases and J dropped 7; count of bases not matched to a gene: 1. The CDR3 is made up of 14 amino acids. The CDR3 DNA is TGTGCCAGCAGCGGGACTAGCGGGAGGAATGAGCAGTTCTTC. This codes for CASSGTSGRNEQFF.

The V and J genes are TRBV11-2 and TRBJ2-3; TRBD2 matches at 9 bases. CDR1 SGHAT and CDR2 FQNNGV come from the germline V gene. The trim removed 1 base at V and 0 bases at J, leaving 2 bases unmatched. CDR3 length: 16 residues. CDR3 nucleotide sequence: TGTGCCAGCAGCTTAGGGACTAGCGTTAGCACAGATACGCAGTATTTT. Its translation is CASSLGTSVSTDTQYF.

For this clone: The identical CDR3 is also encoded by other nucleotide sequences in the sample. CDR3 loop: CASSLDRGADTQYF. The CDR3 coding sequence is TGCGCCAGCAGCTTGGACAGGGGGGCAGATACGCAGTATTTT. The chain combines TRBV5-1 with TRBJ2-3; TRBD1 matches at 8 bases. This CDR3 contains 14 residues. With 0 bases clipped from V and 4 bases from J, the junction kept 1 base outside the gene matches. CDR1 and CDR2 from the germline V gene are SGHRS and YFSETQ.

V is TRBV10-3 and J is TRBJ2-1; 8 bases line up with TRBD2. CDR1 is ENHRY and CDR2 is SYGVKD in the germline V gene. Losses at the gene ends were 1 base for V and 0 bases for J; bases not matched to a gene: 5. The CDR3 loop spans 17 amino acids. DNA of the CDR3: TGTGCCATCAGTGAGTTTAGCGGGGCGAGCTCCTACAATGAGCAGTTCTTC. Its translation is CAISEFSGASSYNEQFF.

This clone has just one count. This chain links TRBV18 with TRBJ1-2; no firm D call. V was cut by 2 bases and J by 0 bases, with 7 bases left in between. Germline V lookup: CDR1 KGHSH, CDR2 LQKENI. This CDR3 contains 14 residues. This CDR3 reads CASSPTAANYGYTF. DNA of the CDR3: TGTGCCAGCTCACCAACGGCAGCTAACTATGGCTACACCTTC.

J is TRBJ2-7 and V is TRBV5-4; D not certain. Trimming pared 0 bases from V and 5 bases from J, leaving 9 bases between. Looked up from germline, CDR1 is SGHNT and CDR2 is YYREEE (reference sequence). The CDR3 contains 13 residues. CDR3 coding DNA: TGTGCCAGCAGCTTGGTCGCAACAGACGAGCAGTACTTC. Protein: CASSLVATDEQYF.

The DNA of the CDR3 is TGCGCCAGCAGCGTCCGGACAGGCCTAGGCACAGATACGCAGTATTTT. This gives the protein CASSVRTGLGTDTQYF. The V gene is TRBV5-1, the J gene TRBJ2-3; 7 nucleotides line up with TRBD1. CDR3 length: 16 residues. J gave up 1 base and V 4 bases, and 9 bases lay outside the gene matches. The germline V gene encodes CDR1 SGHRS and CDR2 YFSETQ.

The chain employs TRBV28 and TRBJ2-4; 8 nucleotides match TRBD1. The CDR3 contains 12 residues. V was pared by 5 bases and J by 15 bases, with 9 bases of the junction left unmatched. CDR1 and CDR2 from the germline V gene are MDHEN and SYDVKM. CDR3 sequence: CASSLPGGWGYF. The CDR3 DNA reads as TGTGCCAGCAGTCTCCCAGGGGGCTGGGGGTACTTC.

The CDR3 nucleotides read TGTGCCAGCAGCTTAGCACGGATGAACTATGGCTACACCTTC. It translates to CASSLARMNYGYTF. The chain recombines TRBV7-2 with TRBJ1-2; no firm D call. V was trimmed by 0 bases and J by 2 bases, leaving 7 bases between them. The length of the CDR3 is 14 residues. Germline lookup yields CDR1 SGHTA and CDR2 FQGNSA.

The chain links TRBV5-1 to TRBJ2-3; D might be TRBD1 (6 bases). Trimming shortened V by 4 bases and J by 0 bases, and 15 bases separated the two germline ends. The CDR3 runs 16 residues. From germline, CDR1 is SGHRS and CDR2 YFSETQ. CDR3 coding DNA: TGCGCCAGCAGCCGACCAGGGGTAGGGAGCACAGATACGCAGTATTTT. Translated, it gives CASSRPGVGSTDTQYF.

This chain uses TRBV5-4 with TRBJ2-1; 9 bases align to TRBD1. CDR3 length equals 15 residues. V was clipped by 4 bases and J by 9 bases; unmatched bases: 11. Germline V gene lookup returns CDR1 SGHNT and CDR2 YYREEE (reference sequence). CDR3 coding DNA: TGTGCCAGCAGCGTGTTGGGACAGGGCTTTAGTGAGCAGTTCTTC. It specifies CASSVLGQGFSEQFF.